A single sample is the source of the 31 T cell receptor beta chains below, sequenced in a study of cytomegalovirus exposure and HLA in healthy donors. A multiplex PCR was run with 60 Vbeta primers and 13 Jbeta primers. Produced via immunoSEQ multiplex PCR; TCRdb's table is partial and in-frame only. The sample has 200,000 to 250,000 clones, more than 75% seen once; the top ten hold roughly 1.3%. The sample comprised PBMCs. These receptors came from a human donor in good health.

This chain connects TRBV9 to TRBJ2-7, with TRBD1 identical over 7 bases. The CDR3 is 14 amino acids. V shed 2 bases and J 2 bases; nucleotides not matched to a gene: 4. CDR1 and CDR2 from the germline V gene are SGDLS and YYNGEE. CDR3 in DNA: TGTGCCAGCAGCGTCACGACAGGGACCTACGAGCAGTACTTC. Protein sequence: CASSVTTGTYEQYF. The full variable domain, completed using reference TRBV9 and TRBJ2-7, is DSGVTQTPKHLITATGQRVTLRCSPRSGDLSVYWYQQSLDQGLQFLIQYYNGEERAKGNILERFSAQQFPDLHSELNLSSLELGDSALYFCASSVTTGTYEQYFGPGTRLTVT.

With respect to this clone: Compared with germline, one end of the junction differs, possibly owing to a read error. This chain uses TRBV7-9 with TRBJ2-5; possible D gene TRBD1, 8 bases. CDR1 and CDR2 (germline): SEHNR, FQNEAQ (reference sequence). The CDR3 is 15 residues long. The CDR3 reads CSSSLRTGREETQYF. The CDR3 coding sequence is TGTTCCAGCAGCTTACGGACAGGGAGGGAAGAGACCCAGTACTTC. Variable domain in full (rest from reference TRBV7-9 and TRBJ2-5): DTGVSQNPRHKITKRGQNVTFRCDPISEHNRLYWYRQTLGQGPEFLTYFQNEAQLEKSRLLSDRFSAERPKGSFSTLEIQRTEQGDSAMYLCSSSLRTGREETQYFGPGTRLLVL.

This clone turned up a few times. This sequence joins TRBV5-3 and TRBJ2-2, with D tentatively TRBD2 (6 bases). Being an ORF, TRBV5-3 has a function that is uncertain. V was shortened by 1 base and J by 0 bases, with 10 bases between the two germline ends. This CDR3 contains 16 residues. CDR3 in DNA: TGTGCCAGAAGCTTGTCACCGGGAGCGAACACCGGGGAGCTGTTTTTT. It codes for CARSLSPGANTGELFF.

The CDR3 DNA reads TGTGCCAGCAGCCAAGATTGGGCCGGCAATGAGCAGTTCTTC. Encoded protein: CASSQDWAGNEQFF. The chain has TRBV4-2 and TRBJ2-1; D remains unclear. The germline V gene encodes CDR1 LGHNA and CDR2 YNFKEQ. The CDR3 length is 14 residues. V was trimmed by 0 bases and J by 6 bases, leaving 9 bases between them.

This clone was seen only once. The CDR3 sequence is CASSPRQGATNYGYTF. In nucleotides, the CDR3 is TGTGCCAGTAGTCCCCGACAGGGGGCTACTAACTATGGCTACACCTTC. V gene TRBV19 combines with J gene TRBJ1-2; 10 nucleotides agree with TRBD1. This CDR3 is built from 16 residues. Trimming at V came to 5 bases and at J to 0 bases, leaving 6 bases not matched to a gene. Germline assignment: CDR1 LNHDA and CDR2 SQIVND (reference sequence).

V is TRBV11-2 and J is TRBJ1-2; D is unclear. Trimming cost V 0 bases and J 10 bases, with 12 bases left between them. The CDR3 has 13 residues. Per germline, CDR1 SGHAT and CDR2 FQNNGV. The CDR3 here is CASSLDRRNDYTF. The CDR3 DNA sequence: TGTGCCAGCAGCTTAGATCGCAGAAATGACTACACCTTC.

The genes are TRBV5-1 and TRBJ2-7, with 7 bases lining up with TRBD1. V shed 4 bases and J 2 bases; nucleotides not matched to a gene: 9. The length of the CDR3 is 15 residues. Germline V lookup: CDR1 SGHRS, CDR2 YFSETQ. The CDR3 DNA sequence: TGCGCCAGCAGCGCGAACCGGGACAGTACCTACGAGCAGTACTTC. Amino acid sequence: CASSANRDSTYEQYF. The complete variable domain, with remaining parts taken from reference TRBV5-1 and TRBJ2-7, reads KAGVTQTPRYLIKTRGQQVTLSCSPISGHRSVSWYQQTPGQGLQFLFEYFSETQRNKGNFPGRFSGRQFSNSRSEMNVSTLELGDSALYLCASSANRDSTYEQYFGPGTRLTVT.

The J gene is TRBJ1-1, the V gene TRBV30; D remains ambiguous. Germline V gene lookup returns CDR1 GTSNPN and CDR2 SVGIG (reference sequence). V lost 2 bases, J lost 2 bases, and 9 bases lay in between. The CDR3 totals 13 residues. The DNA for the CDR3 is TGTGCCTGGAGTCACAGATCAAACACTGAAGCTTTCTTT. Protein: CAWSHRSNTEAFF. Drawing the rest from reference TRBV30 and TRBJ1-1, the complete variable domain is SQTIHQWPATLVQPVGSPLSLECTVEGTSNPNLYWYRQAAGRGLQLLFYSVGIGQISSEVPQNLSASRPQDRQFILSSKKLLLSDSGFYLCAWSHRSNTEAFFGQGTRLTVV.

The chain couples TRBV14 to TRBJ1-3, with D unclear. Trimming stripped 1 base from V and 0 bases from J, with 13 bases between. The CDR3 length is 17 residues. Germline CDR1 and CDR2: SGHDN and FVKESK. The CDR3, as DNA: TGTGCCAGCAGCCAAGTTCCACCGGGGAGCTCTGGAAACACCATATATTTT. Protein sequence: CASSQVPPGSSGNTIYF.

The genes are TRBV18 and TRBJ2-5; tentatively, D is TRBD2 (6 bases). Between the trimmed V and J ends, which lost 3 bases and 0 bases, there was a span of 8 bases. The CDR3 has 14 amino acids. Germline V lookup: CDR1 KGHSH, CDR2 LQKENI. CDR3: CASSPGTYQETQYF. For the CDR3, the DNA is TGTGCCAGCTCACCTGGGACTTACCAAGAGACCCAGTACTTC.

The chain employs TRBV6-4 and TRBJ2-7; 9 bases line up with TRBD1. Germline V gene lookup returns CDR1 MRHNA and CDR2 SNTAGT. V trimming: 5 bases; J trimming: 2 bases; junction bases outside the gene matches: 4. This CDR3 spans 14 amino acids. The CDR3 loop reads CASSQDRGAYEQYF. The CDR3 DNA reads TGTGCCAGCAGTCAGGACAGGGGTGCCTACGAGCAGTACTTC.

This chain links TRBV7-9 with TRBJ2-3; possibly TRBD1 for D (6 bases). Trimming cost V 4 bases and J 6 bases, with 23 bases left between them. From germline, CDR1 is SEHNR and CDR2 FQNEAQ (reference sequence). This CDR3 has 17 residues. The CDR3 here is CASSSPMWDKLGDTQYF. The CDR3 DNA reads as TGTGCCAGCAGCTCGCCGATGTGGGACAAACTGGGGGATACGCAGTATTTT. The complete variable domain, with remaining parts taken from reference TRBV7-9 and TRBJ2-3, reads DTGVSQNPRHKITKRGQNVTFRCDPISEHNRLYWYRQTLGQGPEFLTYFQNEAQLEKSRLLSDRFSAERPKGSFSTLEIQRTEQGDSAMYLCASSSPMWDKLGDTQYFGPGTRLTVL.

As regards this clone: An end of the junction does not agree with germline; a read error may underlie this. The chain has TRBV7-7 and TRBJ2-3, with TRBD2 identical over 10 bases. The CDR3 extends over 15 amino acids. Germline values: CDR1 SSHAT, CDR2 FNYEAQ (reference sequence). The CDR3 region is CASSPTSGVTDTQYF. CDR3 DNA: TGTGCTAGCAGCCCAACTAGCGGGGTCACAGATACGCAGTATTTT.

The V and J genes are TRBV7-2 and TRBJ2-1, with D possibly TRBD2 on 5 matching bases. CDR1 is SGHTA and CDR2 is FQGNSA in the germline V gene. The CDR3 spans 15 residues. Trimming took 6 bases from V and 3 from J, leaving 15 bases between them. The CDR3 nucleotides read TGTGCCAGCAGATCTGACCGGGAAAACTACAATGAGCAGTTCTTC. This codes for CASRSDRENYNEQFF.

CDR3 DNA sequence: TGCGCCAGCAGCTTGGTAACAGGGTGGGCTGGAAACACCATATATTTT. It yields the protein CASSLVTGWAGNTIYF. This chain links TRBV5-1 with TRBJ1-3; possible D gene TRBD1, 6 bases. CDR1 SGHRS and CDR2 YFSETQ come from the germline V gene. V was trimmed by 0 bases and J by 2 bases, leaving 12 bases between them. The CDR3 is made up of 16 amino acids.

The chain uses TRBV10-3 and TRBJ2-3; 7 bases fit TRBD1. Germline CDR1 and CDR2: ENHRY and SYGVKD. The CDR3 extends over 16 amino acids. J was trimmed by 1 base and V by 3 bases; bases with no gene match: 7. CDR3: CAISDSDRVRTDTQYF. The CDR3 DNA reads as TGTGCCATCAGTGACAGCGACAGGGTCCGCACAGATACGCAGTATTTT.

The chain has TRBV5-4 and TRBJ1-2; D remains unclear. The V end lost 2 bases, the J end lost 12 bases, and 17 bases lay between the germline ends. This CDR3 region has 13 residues. From germline, CDR1 is SGHNT and CDR2 YYREEE (reference sequence). CDR3 amino acids: CASSLVGQEDNTF. CDR3 nucleotides: TGTGCCAGCAGCTTAGTTGGGCAGGAGGATAACACCTTC. Full variable domain (missing parts from reference TRBV5-4 and TRBJ1-2): ETGVTQSPTHLIKTRGQQVTLRCSSQSGHNTVSWYQQALGQGPQFIFQYYREEENGRGNFPPRFSGLQFPNYSSELNVNALELDDSALYLCASSLVGQEDNTFGSGTRLTVV.

The gene calls are TRBV18 and TRBJ2-3; 10 bases match TRBD1. The junction had 9 bases not matched to a gene; V was cut back by 5 bases and J by 4 bases. The CDR3 is 16 residues long. Germline V gene sequence: CDR1 KGHSH, CDR2 LQKENI. The CDR3 spells CASSFRDRGFADTQYF. CDR3 coding DNA: TGTGCCAGCTCATTCCGGGACAGGGGATTTGCAGATACGCAGTATTTT.

This clone showed up just once. The chain is built from TRBV19 and TRBJ1-4, with 7 bases lining up with TRBD1. The J segment lost 3 bases and the V segment lost 8 bases, leaving 6 bases of the junction unmatched. The CDR3 spans 14 residues. Germline lookup yields CDR1 LNHDA and CDR2 SQIVND (reference sequence). For the CDR3, the DNA is TGTGCCAGTGAGAAGGGGGCAGCTAATGAAAAACTGTTTTTT. This translates into CASEKGAANEKLFF.

The V gene is TRBV7-2, the J gene TRBJ2-3, with 10 positions matching TRBD2. CDR1 is SGHTA, CDR2 FQGNSA, per germline. The V and J ends lost 4 bases and 7 bases, in that order; junction bases with no gene match: 14. This CDR3 spans 17 amino acids. The CDR3 DNA sequence: TGTGCCAGCAGCTCGACACTAGGGACTAGCGCAGCGCATACGCAGTATTTT. It is translated as CASSSTLGTSAAHTQYF.

V is TRBV6-1 and J is TRBJ1-2; a weak D match, TRBD1 (6 bases). The CDR3 is 17 residues long. Germline CDR1 is MNHNS and CDR2 is SASEGT. Trimming removed 1 base from V and 1 base from J, with 16 bases in between. CDR3 sequence (DNA): TGTGCCAGCAGTGAAGTGGTAGGGACAAATCGTAACTATGGCTACACCTTC. It codes for CASSEVVGTNRNYGYTF.

The V and J genes are TRBV9 and TRBJ2-7, with 11 bases fitting TRBD1. CDR3 size: 15 residues. Per germline, CDR1 SGDLS and CDR2 YYNGEE. The V gene end was trimmed by 4 bases and the J gene end by 7 bases; junction bases not matched to a gene: 10. DNA for the CDR3: TGTGCCAGCAGCAGACGGACAGGGGGCGCTTGGGAGCAGTACTTC. This translates into CASSRRTGGAWEQYF.

The CDR3 reads CASSFGLGGTETQYF. The CDR3 nucleotides read TGTGCCAGCAGTTTCGGACTAGGGGGAACGGAGACCCAGTACTTC. The chain carries TRBV6-5 and TRBJ2-5, with a weak D call TRBD2 (7 bases). Germline values: CDR1 MNHEY, CDR2 SVGAGI. This CDR3 region has 15 residues. V was shortened by 4 bases and J by 5 bases, with 17 bases between the two germline ends.

This clone was seen once. J is TRBJ1-2 and V is TRBV10-1; D is undetermined. The germline V and J ends were trimmed by 9 bases and 3 bases, with 11 bases remaining between them. CDR3 length: 12 residues. In germline, CDR1 is WNHNN, CDR2 SYGVQD (reference sequence). CDR3 sequence: CASPVAHYGYTF. CDR3 nucleotides: TGCGCCAGTCCCGTGGCCCACTATGGCTACACCTTC.

The chain links TRBV30 to TRBJ2-2, with 7 nucleotides matching TRBD1. After removal of 3 bases from V and 6 bases from J, the junction contained 4 bases not matched to a gene. Germline loops: CDR1 GTSNPN, CDR2 SVGIG (reference sequence). The CDR3 has 13 amino acids. The DNA of the CDR3 is TGTGCCTGGAGGCCCCAGGGGGCCGGGGAGCTGTTTTTT. Translation: CAWRPQGAGELFF.

Worth noting for this clone: The germline gene is not matched at one end of the junction; a read error may be the cause. The chain links TRBV7-9 to TRBJ1-2; 10 bases agree with TRBD1. Germline CDR1 reads SEHNR; CDR2 reads FQNEAQ (reference sequence). The CDR3 length is 15 residues. CDR3 loop: CSSSLAGGTGVGYTF. Here the CDR3 DNA reads TGTTCCAGCAGCTTAGCGGGTGGGACAGGGGTTGGCTACACCTTC.

The rearrangement links TRBV6-5 to TRBJ2-5; TRBD2 agrees at 7 bases. Trimming removed 4 bases from V and 3 bases from J; junction bases left unmatched: 2. The CDR3 loop spans 13 amino acids. The germline V gene has CDR1 MNHEY and CDR2 SVGAGI. The CDR3 sequence is CASSSRGEETQYF. DNA of the CDR3: TGTGCCAGCAGTTCCCGGGGGGAAGAGACCCAGTACTTC.

This chain uses TRBV15 with TRBJ2-1; D remains unclear. The germline V and J ends were trimmed by 0 bases and 6 bases, with 6 bases remaining between them. The CDR3 totals 13 residues. From germline, CDR1 is LNHNV and CDR2 YYDKDF (reference sequence). The CDR3 sequence: CATSRDSGNEQFF. DNA for the CDR3: TGTGCCACCAGCAGAGATAGTGGCAATGAGCAGTTCTTC.

V is TRBV30 and J is TRBJ1-5, with TRBD1 identical over 8 bases. V shed 5 bases and J 2 bases; nucleotides not matched to a gene: 8. Germline V gene sequence: CDR1 GTSNPN, CDR2 SVGIG (reference sequence). This CDR3 has 15 amino acids. CDR3: CAWARTGTGNQPQHF. In DNA form, the CDR3 reads TGTGCCTGGGCCCGGACAGGGACGGGCAATCAGCCCCAGCATTTT.

This chain connects TRBV2 to TRBJ1-2; D perhaps matches TRBD1 (5 bases). With 1 base removed from V and 4 bases from J, the gap between germline ends came to 10 bases. In germline, CDR1 is SNHLY, CDR2 FYNNEI. The CDR3 length is 14 residues. CDR3 bases: TGTGCCAGCAGTGAAGTTGGCGGGGCCTATGGCTACACCTTC. Its protein is CASSEVGGAYGYTF.

This clone was seen only once. The rearrangement joins TRBV10-1 to TRBJ2-1, with TRBD2 identical over 11 bases. There are 20 residues in the CDR3. From germline, CDR1 is WNHNN and CDR2 SYGVQD (reference sequence). After removal of 6 bases from V and 0 bases from J, the junction contained 16 bases not matched to a gene. The CDR3, as DNA: TGCGCCAGCAGCAACGGGGGTAGCGGGAGGGCCCCGAGCTCCTACAATGAGCAGTTCTTC. Translating it yields CASSNGGSGRAPSSYNEQFF.